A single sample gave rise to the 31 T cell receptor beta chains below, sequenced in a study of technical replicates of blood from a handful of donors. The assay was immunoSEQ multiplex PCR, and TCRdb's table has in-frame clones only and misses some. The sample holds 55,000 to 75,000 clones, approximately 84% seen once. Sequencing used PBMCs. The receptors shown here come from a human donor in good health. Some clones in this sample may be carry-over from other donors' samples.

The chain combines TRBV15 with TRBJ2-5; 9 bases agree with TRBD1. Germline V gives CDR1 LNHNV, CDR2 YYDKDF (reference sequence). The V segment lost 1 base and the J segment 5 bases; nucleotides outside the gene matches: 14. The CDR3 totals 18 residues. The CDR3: CATSRGIGLGQGRETQYF. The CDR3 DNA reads TGTGCCACCAGCAGAGGGATCGGTCTTGGACAGGGGCGGGAGACCCAGTACTTC.

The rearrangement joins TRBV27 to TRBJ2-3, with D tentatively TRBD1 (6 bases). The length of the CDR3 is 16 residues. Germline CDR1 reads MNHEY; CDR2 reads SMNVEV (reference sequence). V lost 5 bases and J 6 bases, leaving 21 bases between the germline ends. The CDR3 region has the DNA TGTGCCAGCAGTCCCCGCCAGGGGTCCCTTCGGGATACGCAGTATTTT. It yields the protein CASSPRQGSLRDTQYF.

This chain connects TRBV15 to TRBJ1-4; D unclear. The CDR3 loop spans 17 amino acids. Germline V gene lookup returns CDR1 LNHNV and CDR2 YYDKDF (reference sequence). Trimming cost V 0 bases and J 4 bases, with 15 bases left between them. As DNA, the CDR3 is TGTGCCACCAGCAGAGATTTAGCCCCAGCGAATAATGAAAAACTGTTTTTT. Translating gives CATSRDLAPANNEKLFF.

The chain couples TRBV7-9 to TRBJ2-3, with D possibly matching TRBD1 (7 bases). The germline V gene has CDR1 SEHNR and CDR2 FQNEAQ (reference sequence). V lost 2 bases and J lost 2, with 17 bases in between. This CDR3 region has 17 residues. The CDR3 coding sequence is TGTGCCAGCAGCTTACCGAGACAGGGACTCTACACAGATACGCAGTATTTT. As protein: CASSLPRQGLYTDTQYF.

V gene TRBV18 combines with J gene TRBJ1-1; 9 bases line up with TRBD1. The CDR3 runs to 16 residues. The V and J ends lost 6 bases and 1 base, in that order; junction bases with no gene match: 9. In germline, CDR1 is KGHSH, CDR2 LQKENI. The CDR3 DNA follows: TGTGCCAGCTCCCAAACAGGGGGCAGGGGGAACACTGAAGCTTTCTTT. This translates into CASSQTGGRGNTEAFF.

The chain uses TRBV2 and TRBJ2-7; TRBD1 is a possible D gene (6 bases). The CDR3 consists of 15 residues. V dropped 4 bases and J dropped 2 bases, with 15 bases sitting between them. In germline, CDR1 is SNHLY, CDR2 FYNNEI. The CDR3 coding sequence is TGTGCCAGCAGTGTTGTGGGACAAGGTACCTACGAGCAGTACTTC. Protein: CASSVVGQGTYEQYF.

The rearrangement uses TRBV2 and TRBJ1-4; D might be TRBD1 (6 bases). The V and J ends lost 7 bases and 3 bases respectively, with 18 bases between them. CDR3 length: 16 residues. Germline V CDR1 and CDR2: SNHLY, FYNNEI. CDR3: CASKKTNRVANEKLFF. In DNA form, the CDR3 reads TGTGCCAGCAAGAAGACTAACAGGGTGGCTAATGAAAAACTGTTTTTT.

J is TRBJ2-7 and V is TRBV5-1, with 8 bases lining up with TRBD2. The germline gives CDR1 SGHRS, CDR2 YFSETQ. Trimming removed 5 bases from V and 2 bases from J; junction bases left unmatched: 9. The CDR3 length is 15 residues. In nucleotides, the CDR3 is TGCGCCAGCAGAGCCCCGGGACTAGTTACCTACGAGCAGTACTTC. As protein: CASRAPGLVTYEQYF.

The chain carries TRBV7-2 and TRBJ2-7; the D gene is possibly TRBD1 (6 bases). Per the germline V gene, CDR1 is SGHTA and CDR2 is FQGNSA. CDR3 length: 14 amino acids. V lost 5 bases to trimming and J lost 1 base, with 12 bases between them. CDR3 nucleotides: TGTGCCAGCAGCCTACAGGGAAGGTCCTACGAGCAGTACTTC. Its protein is CASSLQGRSYEQYF.

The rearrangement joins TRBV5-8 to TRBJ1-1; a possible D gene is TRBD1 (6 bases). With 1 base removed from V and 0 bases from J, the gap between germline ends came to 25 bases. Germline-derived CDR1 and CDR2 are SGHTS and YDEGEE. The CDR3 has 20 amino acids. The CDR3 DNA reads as TGTGCCAGCAGCTTGCCCTACCCCACAGGGAGATTCGTCATGAACACTGAAGCTTTCTTT. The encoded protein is CASSLPYPTGRFVMNTEAFF.

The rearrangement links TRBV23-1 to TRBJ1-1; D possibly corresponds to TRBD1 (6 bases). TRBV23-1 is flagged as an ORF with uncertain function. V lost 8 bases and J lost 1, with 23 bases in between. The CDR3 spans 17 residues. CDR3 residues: CASGSSTGIRENTEAFF. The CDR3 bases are TGCGCCAGCGGGTCTTCTACAGGGATTAGGGAGAACACTGAAGCTTTCTTT.

The CDR3, as DNA: TGCAGTGCTACGGTCGCGGAGACCCAGTACTTC. Its translation is CSATVAETQYF. The V gene is TRBV20-1, the J gene TRBJ2-5; D gene unclear. Between the trimmed V and J ends, which lost 4 bases and 5 bases, there was a span of 8 bases. This CDR3 has 11 amino acids. CDR1 and CDR2 (germline): DFQATT, SNEGSKA (reference sequence).

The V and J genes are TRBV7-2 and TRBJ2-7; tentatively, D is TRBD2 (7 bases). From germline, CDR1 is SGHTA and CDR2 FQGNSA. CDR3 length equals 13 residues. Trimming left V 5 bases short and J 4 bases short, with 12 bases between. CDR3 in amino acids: CASSTGGGYEQYF. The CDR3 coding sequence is TGTGCCAGCAGCACGGGGGGCGGTTACGAGCAGTACTTC.

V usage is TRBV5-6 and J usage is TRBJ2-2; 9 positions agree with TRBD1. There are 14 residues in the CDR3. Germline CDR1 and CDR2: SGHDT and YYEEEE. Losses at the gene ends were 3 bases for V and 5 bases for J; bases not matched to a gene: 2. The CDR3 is CASSYGTGTGELFF. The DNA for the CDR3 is TGTGCCAGCAGCTATGGGACAGGGACCGGGGAGCTGTTTTTT.

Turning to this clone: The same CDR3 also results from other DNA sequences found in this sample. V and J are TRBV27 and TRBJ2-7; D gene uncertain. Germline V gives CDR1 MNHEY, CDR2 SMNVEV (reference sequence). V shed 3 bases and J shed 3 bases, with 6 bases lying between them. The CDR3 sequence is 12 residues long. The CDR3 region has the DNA TGTGCCAGCAGTTTGTCGGGCTACGAGCAGTACTTC. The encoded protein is CASSLSGYEQYF.

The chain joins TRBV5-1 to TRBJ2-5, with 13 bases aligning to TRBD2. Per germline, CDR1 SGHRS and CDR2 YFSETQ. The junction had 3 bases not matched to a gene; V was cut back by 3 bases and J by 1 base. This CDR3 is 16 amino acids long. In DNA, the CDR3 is TGCGCCAGCAGCTGGAGGACTAGCGGGGGCCAAGAGACCCAGTACTTC. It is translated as CASSWRTSGGQETQYF.

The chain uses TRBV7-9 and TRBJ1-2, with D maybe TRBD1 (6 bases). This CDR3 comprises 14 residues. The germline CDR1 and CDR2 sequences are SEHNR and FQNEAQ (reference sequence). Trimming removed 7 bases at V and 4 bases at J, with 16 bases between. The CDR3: CASNLGGTSYGYTF. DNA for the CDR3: TGTGCCAGCAACTTGGGGGGGACAAGCTATGGCTACACCTTC.

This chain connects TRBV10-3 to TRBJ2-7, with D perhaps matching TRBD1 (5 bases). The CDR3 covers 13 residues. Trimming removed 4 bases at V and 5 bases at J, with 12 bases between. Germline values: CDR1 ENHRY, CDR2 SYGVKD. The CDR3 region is CAISAGSINEQYF. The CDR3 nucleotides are TGTGCCATCAGTGCAGGGTCTATCAACGAGCAGTACTTC.

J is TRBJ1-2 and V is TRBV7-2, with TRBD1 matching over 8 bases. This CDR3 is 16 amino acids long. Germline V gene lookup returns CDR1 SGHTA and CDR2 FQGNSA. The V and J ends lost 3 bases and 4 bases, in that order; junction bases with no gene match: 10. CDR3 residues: CASSFAVRGPGYGYTF. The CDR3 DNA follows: TGTGCCAGCAGCTTTGCTGTCAGGGGGCCAGGCTATGGCTACACCTTC.

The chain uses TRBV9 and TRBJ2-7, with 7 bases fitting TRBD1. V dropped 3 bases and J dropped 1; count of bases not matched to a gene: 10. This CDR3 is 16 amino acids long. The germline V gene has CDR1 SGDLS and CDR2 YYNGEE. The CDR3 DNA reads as TGTGCCAGCAGCGCCACAGGGGACATACTATCCTACGAGCAGTACTTC. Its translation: CASSATGDILSYEQYF.

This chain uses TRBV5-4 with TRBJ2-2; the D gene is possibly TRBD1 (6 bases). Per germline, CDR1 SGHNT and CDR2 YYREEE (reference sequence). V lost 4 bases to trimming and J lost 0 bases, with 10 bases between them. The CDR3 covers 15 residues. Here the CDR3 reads CASSPGTTNTGELFF. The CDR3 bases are TGTGCCAGCAGCCCCGGGACAACGAACACCGGGGAGCTGTTTTTT.

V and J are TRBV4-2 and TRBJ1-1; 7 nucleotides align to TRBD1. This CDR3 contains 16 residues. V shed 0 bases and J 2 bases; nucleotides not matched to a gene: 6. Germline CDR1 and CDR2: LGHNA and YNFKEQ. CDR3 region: CASSQDGDSLNTEAFF. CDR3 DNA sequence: TGTGCCAGCAGCCAAGACGGGGACAGCCTAAACACTGAAGCTTTCTTT.

The CDR3: CASSFDRGLEKLFF. CDR3 nucleotides: TGTGCCAGCAGCTTCGACAGGGGGCTCGAAAAACTGTTTTTT. This chain joins TRBV7-2 and TRBJ1-4, with 10 positions matching TRBD1. With 3 bases clipped from V and 8 bases from J, the junction kept 3 bases outside the gene matches. The CDR3 length is 14 residues. CDR1 and CDR2 (germline): SGHTA, FQGNSA.

CDR3 DNA: TGTGCCAGCACCACGGGACTAGCTGGCACAGATACGCAGTATTTT. Translated: CASTTGLAGTDTQYF. The V gene is TRBV9, the J gene TRBJ2-3, with 9 positions matching TRBD2. CDR1 SGDLS and CDR2 YYNGEE come from the germline V gene. Unmatched junction bases numbered 6, after V lost 6 bases and J lost 1 base. This CDR3 is 15 amino acids long.

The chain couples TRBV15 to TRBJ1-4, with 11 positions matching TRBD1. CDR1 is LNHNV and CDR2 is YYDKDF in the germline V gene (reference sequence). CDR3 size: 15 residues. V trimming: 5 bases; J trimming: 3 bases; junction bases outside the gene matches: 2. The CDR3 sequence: CATSGQGAANEKLFF. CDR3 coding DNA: TGTGCCACCAGCGGACAGGGGGCAGCTAATGAAAAACTGTTTTTT.

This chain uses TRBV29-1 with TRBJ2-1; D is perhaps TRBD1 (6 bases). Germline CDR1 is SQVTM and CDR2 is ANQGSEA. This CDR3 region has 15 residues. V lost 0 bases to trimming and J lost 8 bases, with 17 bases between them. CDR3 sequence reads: CSVEDERQGTDEQFF. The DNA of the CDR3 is TGCAGCGTTGAAGATGAGAGGCAGGGGACGGATGAGCAGTTCTTC.

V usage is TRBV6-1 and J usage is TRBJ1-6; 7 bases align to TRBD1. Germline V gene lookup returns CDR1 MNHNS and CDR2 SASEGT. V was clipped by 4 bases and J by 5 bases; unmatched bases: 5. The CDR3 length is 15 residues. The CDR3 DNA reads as TGTGCCAGCAGTGCGGGACAGACCAATAATTCACCCCTCCACTTT. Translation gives CASSAGQTNNSPLHF.

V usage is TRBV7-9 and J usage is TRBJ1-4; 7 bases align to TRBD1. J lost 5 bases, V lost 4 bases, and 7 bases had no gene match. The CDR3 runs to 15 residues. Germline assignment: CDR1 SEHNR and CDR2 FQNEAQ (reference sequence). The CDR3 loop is CASSWGTGQNEKLFF. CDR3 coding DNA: TGTGCCAGCAGCTGGGGGACGGGACAGAATGAAAAACTGTTTTTT.

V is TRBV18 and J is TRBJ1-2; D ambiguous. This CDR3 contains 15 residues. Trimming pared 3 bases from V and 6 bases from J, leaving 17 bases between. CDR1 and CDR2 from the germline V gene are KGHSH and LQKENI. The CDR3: CASSPGPTRRDGYTF. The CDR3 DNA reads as TGTGCCAGCTCACCCGGACCAACCCGGCGGGATGGCTACACCTTC.

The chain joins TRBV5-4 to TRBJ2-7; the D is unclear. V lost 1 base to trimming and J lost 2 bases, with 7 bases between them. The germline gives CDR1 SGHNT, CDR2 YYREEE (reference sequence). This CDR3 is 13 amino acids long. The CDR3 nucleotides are TGTGCCAGCAGCTTGCGGAGTACCTACGAGCAGTACTTC. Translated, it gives CASSLRSTYEQYF.

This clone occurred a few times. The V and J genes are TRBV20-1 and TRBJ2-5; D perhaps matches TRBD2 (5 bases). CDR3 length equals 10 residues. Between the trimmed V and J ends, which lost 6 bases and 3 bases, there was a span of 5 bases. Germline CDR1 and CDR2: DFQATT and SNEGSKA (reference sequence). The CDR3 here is CSAEEETQYF. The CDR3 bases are TGCAGTGCGGAGGAAGAGACCCAGTACTTC.